This T cell receptor (beta chain) was identified during a study of immune evolution from preneoplasia to lung adenocarcinoma (dated by TCRdb to the early 2020s). In the study overall: HLA loss of heterozygosity was observed in about 7%, 15% and 30% of AIS, MIA and ADC lesions, respectively, and was not observed in any AAH lesions. The study used immune gene expression, TCR sequencing and multiplex immunofluorescence to profile the immune contexture of lung adenocarcinoma precursors and invasive adenocarcinoma. Resected precursor lesions (AAH, AIS, MIA) and invasive adenocarcinomas were each compared against paired morphologically normal lung tissue. The sample size depended on which specimens were available, not on a prior power calculation. The immune data were combined with whole exome sequencing and methylation data from the same cohort of nodules. In total, the cohort included roughly 49 patients with pulmonary nodules, all of whom underwent surgical resection. TCR sequencing data came from 51 patients. The study reported that fewer than 120 samples were used for TCR sequencing. POLYSOLVER was used to infer Class I HLA alleles from exome data, and LOHHLA was used to detect allele-specific HLA loss.

V is clipped by 1 base and J by 5 bases, and the sequence between their germline boundaries is 5 bases long. From cysteine to phenylalanine, the CDR3 is 13 amino acids long. Only CDR3 DNA is held: 39 bases, read in frame from base 1. Reading the germline V gene gives CDR1 SGHDN and CDR2 FVKESK. Patients underwent resection in Japan or China between about 2014 and 2017. Two lung cancer pathologists independently reviewed H&E slides to confirm the histologic diagnosis of every case. To enrich premalignant or tumor cells for nucleic acid extraction, macro-dissection was performed after pathologic assessment. FFPE tissue was used for DNA isolation with the AllPrep DNA/RNA FFPE Kit. A remark on this clone: This clone's antigen is unknown. One base away there is no much larger clone; base qualities are not given.

The immunoSEQ hsTCRbeta Kit was used to sequence TCR beta CDR3 regions from DNA. On the authors' methods: The ImmunoSEQ Analyzer was used to analyse the TCR sequencing data. T cell clonality was defined as 1 minus Pielou's evenness, calculated on productive rearrangements. The inverse Simpson index, applied to productive templates, was used to measure T cell diversity. T cell density was defined as TCR beta template counts normalized to usable DNA, with usable DNA estimated by amplification and sequencing of housekeeping genes. Two-sided Kruskal-Wallis tests were used to compare TCR metrics across histologic stages. The immuneACCESS repertoire file appears here via TCRdb, limited to in-frame rearrangements. These files lack a portion of the clones; in checked studies, under half of the deficit traces to unresolved V genes, and the cause of the others is not known. The V and J calls and the clone size are those of that table, but D and trimming were determined from the DNA. Recorded for this sample are 5,000 or so clones; about four fifths of them occurred a single time. Just under 8.5% of the sample is in the top ten clones.

Results and caveats for the whole study, not just this receptor: Clonality was highest in normal lung, while later-stage lesions appeared to have lower clonality but higher T cell density and diversity. All patients were from Japan and China, so applicability to Western populations was uncertain. Findings were based on association rather than direct causation; larger cohorts with long-term follow-up and longitudinal biopsies were deemed needed. The highest T cell clonality was observed in KRAS-mutant nodules compared with EGFR-mutant or double wild-type lesions. Normal lung had the highest top T cell clone frequencies, which appeared to decline progressively from AAH through AIS, MIA and invasive adenocarcinoma.

The sequence joins TRBV14 to TRBJ2-2; there is no confident call for the D gene. The receptor comes from a person between 65 and 79 years old with lung adenocarcinoma. Sequenced input: FFPE lung adenocarcinoma in situ tissue. What this sample's cell subset or site label stands for: preinvasive adenocarcinoma in situ (AIS). At the DNA level, the sequence is TGTGCCAGCAGCCAAGTTAGGACCGGGGAGCTGTTTTTT. The resulting protein is CASSQVRTGELFF.